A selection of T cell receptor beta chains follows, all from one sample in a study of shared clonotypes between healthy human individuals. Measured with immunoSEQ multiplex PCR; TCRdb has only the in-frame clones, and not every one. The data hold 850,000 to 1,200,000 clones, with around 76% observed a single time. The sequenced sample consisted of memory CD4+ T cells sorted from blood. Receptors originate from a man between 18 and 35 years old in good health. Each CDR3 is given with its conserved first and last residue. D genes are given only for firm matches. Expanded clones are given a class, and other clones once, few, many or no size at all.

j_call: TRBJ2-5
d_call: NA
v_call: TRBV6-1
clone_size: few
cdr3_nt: TGTGCCAGCAGTCCGCAAGCCCGTGAGACCCAGTACTTC
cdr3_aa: CASSPQARETQYF

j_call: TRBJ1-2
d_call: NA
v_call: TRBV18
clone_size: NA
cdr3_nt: TGTGCCAGCTCACCCTCGGAAAGGCAAGGCTACACCTTC
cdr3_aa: CASSPSERQGYTF

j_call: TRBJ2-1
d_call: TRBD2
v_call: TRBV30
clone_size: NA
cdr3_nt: TGTGCCTGGAGTCCGCCCGGGGGGGGACCCACCGGGGGGCAGTTCTTC
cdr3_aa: CAWSPPGGGPTGGQFF

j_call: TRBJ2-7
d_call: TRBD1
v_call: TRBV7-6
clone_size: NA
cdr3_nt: TGTGCCAGCAGCGCCTCCGGGACAGGATTAGGCGAGCAGTACTTC
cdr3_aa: CASSASGTGLGEQYF

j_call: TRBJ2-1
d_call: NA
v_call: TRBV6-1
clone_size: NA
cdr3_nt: TGTGCCAGCAGTGACCCTCAGTACGGGATGAGTAATGAGCAGTTCTTC
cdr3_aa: CASSDPQYGMSNEQFF

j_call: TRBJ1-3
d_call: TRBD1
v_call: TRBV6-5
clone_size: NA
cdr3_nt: TGTGCCAGTAAACAGGGGGTTGGAAACACCATATATTTT
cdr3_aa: CASKQGVGNTIYF

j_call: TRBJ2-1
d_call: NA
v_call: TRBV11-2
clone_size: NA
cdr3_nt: TGTGCCAGCAGCCCCGTAACAGGGCGCAATGAGCAGTTCTTC
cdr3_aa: CASSPVTGRNEQFF

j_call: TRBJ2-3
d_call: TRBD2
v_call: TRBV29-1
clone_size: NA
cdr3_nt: TGCAGCGTGCGAAGCGGGGGGACCACTTTCACAGATACGCAGTATTTT
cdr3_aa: CSVRSGGTTFTDTQYF

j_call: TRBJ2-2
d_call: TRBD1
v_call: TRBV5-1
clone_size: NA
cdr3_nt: TGCGCCAGCAGCTATCGGGACAGGGGGCTCGCCGGGGAGCTGTTTTTT
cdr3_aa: CASSYRDRGLAGELFF

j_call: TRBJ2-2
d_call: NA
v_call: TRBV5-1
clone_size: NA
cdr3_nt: TGCGCCAGCAGCTTGTCAGTGACCGGGGAGCTGTTTTTT
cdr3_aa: CASSLSVTGELFF

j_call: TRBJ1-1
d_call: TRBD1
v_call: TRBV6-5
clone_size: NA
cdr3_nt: TGTGCCAGCAGCCGCGGACAGGGAGGCACTGAAGCTTTCTTT
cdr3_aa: CASSRGQGGTEAFF

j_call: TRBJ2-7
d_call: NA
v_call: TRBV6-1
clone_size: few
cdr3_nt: TGTGCCAGCAGCGAGGTCACGTCCTACGAGCAGTACTTC
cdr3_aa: CASSEVTSYEQYF

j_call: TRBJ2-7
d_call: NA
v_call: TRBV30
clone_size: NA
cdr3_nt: TGTGCCTGGAGTCACAGGGAGATTAAAGGCTACGAGCAGTACTTC
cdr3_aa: CAWSHREIKGYEQYF

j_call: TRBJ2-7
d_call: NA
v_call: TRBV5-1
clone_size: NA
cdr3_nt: TGCGCCAGCAGCTCTGGGGGGGGCGAGTCCTACGAGCAGTACTTC
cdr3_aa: CASSSGGGESYEQYF

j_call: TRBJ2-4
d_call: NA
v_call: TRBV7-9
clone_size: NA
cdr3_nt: TGTGCCAGCAGCCTGGATCTTCCGGACTCCGCCAAAAACATTCAGTACTTC
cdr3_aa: CASSLDLPDSAKNIQYF

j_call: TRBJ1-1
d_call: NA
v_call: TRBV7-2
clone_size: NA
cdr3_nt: TGTGCCAGCAGCCAACAGGTACTGAACACTGAAGCTTTCTTT
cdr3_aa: CASSQQVLNTEAFF

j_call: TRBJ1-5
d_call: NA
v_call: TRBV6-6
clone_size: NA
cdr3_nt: TGTGCCAGCAGTTACTCGACCAATCAGCCCCAGCATTTT
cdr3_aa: CASSYSTNQPQHF

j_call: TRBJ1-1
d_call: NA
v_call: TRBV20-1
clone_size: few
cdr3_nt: TGCAGTGCTAGATCCCACACTGAAGCTTTCTTT
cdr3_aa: CSARSHTEAFF

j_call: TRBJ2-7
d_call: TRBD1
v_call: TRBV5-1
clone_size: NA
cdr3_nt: TGCGCCAGCAGCGGACAGGACCCAACCTACGAGCAGTACTTC
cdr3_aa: CASSGQDPTYEQYF

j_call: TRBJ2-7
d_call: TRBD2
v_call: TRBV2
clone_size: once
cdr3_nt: TGTGCCAGCAGTGGGGGACTAGCGGGGCTTTCCTACGAGCAGTACTTC
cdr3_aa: CASSGGLAGLSYEQYF

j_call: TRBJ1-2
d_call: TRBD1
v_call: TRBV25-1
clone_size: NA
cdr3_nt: TGTGCCAGCAGTGGGACAGGGGAGAGTGGCTACACCTTC
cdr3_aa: CASSGTGESGYTF

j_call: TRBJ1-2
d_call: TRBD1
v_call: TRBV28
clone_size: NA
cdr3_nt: TGTGCCAGCAGACCAGGGGGCAACTATGGCTACACCTTC
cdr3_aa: CASRPGGNYGYTF

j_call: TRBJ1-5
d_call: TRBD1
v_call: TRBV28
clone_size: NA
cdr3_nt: TGTGCCAGCAGCCCTAGCAGGGGGGCCGATCAGCCCCAGCATTTT
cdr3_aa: CASSPSRGADQPQHF

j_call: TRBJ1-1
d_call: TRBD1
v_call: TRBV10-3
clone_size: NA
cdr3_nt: TGTGCCATCAGGATTGGGACAGGCCATGAAGCTTTCTTT
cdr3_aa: CAIRIGTGHEAFF

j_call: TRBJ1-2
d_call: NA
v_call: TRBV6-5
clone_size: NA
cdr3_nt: TGTGCCAGCAGTTACTCGACGGGGGGCGGCTATGGCTACACCTTC
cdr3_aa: CASSYSTGGGYGYTF

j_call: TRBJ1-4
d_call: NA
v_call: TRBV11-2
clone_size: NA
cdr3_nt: TGTGCCAGCAGCTTTCGGGCAATAACTAATGAAAAACTGTTTTTT
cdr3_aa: CASSFRAITNEKLFF

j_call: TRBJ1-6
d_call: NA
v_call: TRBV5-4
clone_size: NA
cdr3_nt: TGTGCCAGCAGTACGGGGACTGTCTCCTATAATTCACCCCTCCACTTT
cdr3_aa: CASSTGTVSYNSPLHF

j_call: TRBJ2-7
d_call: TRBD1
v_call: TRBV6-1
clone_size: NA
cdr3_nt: TGTGCCAGCAGTTCTTACAGGGGCGAGCAGTACTTC
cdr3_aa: CASSSYRGEQYF

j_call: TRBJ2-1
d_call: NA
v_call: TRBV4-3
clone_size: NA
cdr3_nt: TGCGCCAGCAGCCAAGATCTGGGGGAGATCCACAATGAGCAGTTCTTC
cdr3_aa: CASSQDLGEIHNEQFF

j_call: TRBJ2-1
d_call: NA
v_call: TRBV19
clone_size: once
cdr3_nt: TGTGCCAGTAGGCCCATTACAGGGATTTTTAAGTTCTTC
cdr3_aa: CASRPITGIFKFF

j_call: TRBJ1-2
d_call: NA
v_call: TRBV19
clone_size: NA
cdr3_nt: TGTGCCAGTACCTCAAAACTTACAGGGTACGATGGCTACACCTTC
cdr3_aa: CASTSKLTGYDGYTF

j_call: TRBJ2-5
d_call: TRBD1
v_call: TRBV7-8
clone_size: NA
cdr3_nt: TGTGCCAGCAGCTTTTGGACAGGGGGAGAGACCCAGTACTTC
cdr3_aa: CASSFWTGGETQYF

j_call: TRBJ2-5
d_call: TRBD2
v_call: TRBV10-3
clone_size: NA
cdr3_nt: TGTGCCATCAGTGAGAGTGGCGGGGGGGAGACCCAGTACTTC
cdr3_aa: CAISESGGGETQYF

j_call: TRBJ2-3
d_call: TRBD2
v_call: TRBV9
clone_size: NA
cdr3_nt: TGTGCCAGCAGCGTAGTAGCGGGGGGCGGGTCAGATACGCAGTATTTT
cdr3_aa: CASSVVAGGGSDTQYF

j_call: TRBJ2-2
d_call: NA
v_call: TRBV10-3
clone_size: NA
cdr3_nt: TGTGCCATCAGTGACTGGCAAGGCGAGACCGGGGAGCTGTTTTTT
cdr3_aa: CAISDWQGETGELFF

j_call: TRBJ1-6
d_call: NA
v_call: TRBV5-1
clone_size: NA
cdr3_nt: TGCGCCAGCAGCTTAGAAGGACGGAGTTCACCCCTCCACTTT
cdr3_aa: CASSLEGRSSPLHF

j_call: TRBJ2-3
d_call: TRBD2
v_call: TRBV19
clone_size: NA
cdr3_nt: TGTGCCAGTAGTAGGCGTCTAGGGACTAGCGTCGGAGATACGCAGTATTTT
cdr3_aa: CASSRRLGTSVGDTQYF

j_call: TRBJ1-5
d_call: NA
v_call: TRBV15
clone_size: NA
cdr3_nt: TGTGCCACGAATACAGGGAGCAATCAGCCCCAGCATTTT
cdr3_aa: CATNTGSNQPQHF

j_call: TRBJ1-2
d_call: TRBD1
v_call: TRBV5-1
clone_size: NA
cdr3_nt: TGCGCCAGCAGCGGAGGCGAACAGGGGGCGAACTATGGCTACACCTTC
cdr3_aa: CASSGGEQGANYGYTF

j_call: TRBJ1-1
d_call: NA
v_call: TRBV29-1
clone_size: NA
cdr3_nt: TGCAGCGTCCTTAACCCTTATGGGAACACTGAAGCTTTCTTT
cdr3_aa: CSVLNPYGNTEAFF

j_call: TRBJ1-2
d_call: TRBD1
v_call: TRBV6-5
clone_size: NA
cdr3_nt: TGTGCCAGCAAAGCACAGGGGGTTCGAGGCTACACCTTC
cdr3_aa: CASKAQGVRGYTF

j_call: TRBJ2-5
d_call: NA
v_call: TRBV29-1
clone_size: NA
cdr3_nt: TGCAGCGTTGAGGGGGGGGCGGATCAAGAGACCCAGTACTTC
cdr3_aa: CSVEGGADQETQYF

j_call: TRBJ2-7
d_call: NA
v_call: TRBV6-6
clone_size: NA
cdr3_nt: TGTGCCAGCAGATATAGCTCCTACGAGCAGTACTTC
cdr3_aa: CASRYSSYEQYF

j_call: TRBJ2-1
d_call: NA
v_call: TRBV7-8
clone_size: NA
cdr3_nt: TGTGCCAGCAGCCCGTGGACACCAACTTCCTACAATGAGCAGTTCTTC
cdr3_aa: CASSPWTPTSYNEQFF

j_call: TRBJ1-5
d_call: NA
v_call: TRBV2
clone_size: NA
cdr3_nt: TGTGCCAGCAGGAGGACCAGGGAAGGAAGCAATCAGCCCCAGCATTTT
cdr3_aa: CASRRTREGSNQPQHF

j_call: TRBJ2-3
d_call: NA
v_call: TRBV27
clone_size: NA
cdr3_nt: TGTGCCAGCAGTTTAACCCAAACCATCACAGATACGCAGTATTTT
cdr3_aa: CASSLTQTITDTQYF

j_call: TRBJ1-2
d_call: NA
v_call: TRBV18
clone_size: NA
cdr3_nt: TGTGCCAGCTCACCACCAATACGGACGGAATTCTATGGCTACACCTTC
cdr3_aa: CASSPPIRTEFYGYTF

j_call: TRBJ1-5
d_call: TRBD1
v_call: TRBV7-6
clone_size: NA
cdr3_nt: TGTGCCAGCAGCTTATTGGCCCTTTGGACAGGGGGTAGCAATCAGCCCCAGCATTTT
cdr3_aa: CASSLLALWTGGSNQPQHF

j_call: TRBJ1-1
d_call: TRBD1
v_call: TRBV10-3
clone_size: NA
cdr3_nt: TGTGCCATCAGTGATCCCGGGACAGGGAGGAATGAAGCTTTCTTT
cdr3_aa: CAISDPGTGRNEAFF

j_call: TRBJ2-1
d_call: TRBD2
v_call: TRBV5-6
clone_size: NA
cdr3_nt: TGTGCCAGCAGCTTGGGGCTAGCGGACTACAATGAGCAGTTCTTC
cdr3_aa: CASSLGLADYNEQFF

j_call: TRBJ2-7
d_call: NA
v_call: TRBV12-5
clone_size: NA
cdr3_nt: TGTGCTAGTGGTTTGCCCGCCACCTACGAGCAGTACTTC
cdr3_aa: CASGLPATYEQYF

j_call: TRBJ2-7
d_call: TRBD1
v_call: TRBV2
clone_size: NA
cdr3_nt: TGTGCCAGCAGTGGGGTACAGGGGGAAAAGCAGTACTTC
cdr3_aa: CASSGVQGEKQYF

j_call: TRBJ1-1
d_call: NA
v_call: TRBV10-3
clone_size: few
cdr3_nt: TGTGCCATCAGTCCAACAGGGATGAACACTGAAGCTTTCTTT
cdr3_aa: CAISPTGMNTEAFF

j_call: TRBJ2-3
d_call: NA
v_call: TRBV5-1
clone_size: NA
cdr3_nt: TGCGCCAGCAGCTTCGTCGGGGAAAGCACAGATACGCAGTATTTT
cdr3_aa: CASSFVGESTDTQYF

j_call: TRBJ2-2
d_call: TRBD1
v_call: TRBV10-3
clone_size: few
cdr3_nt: TGTGCCACAACAGGGGGCGGTGGAACCGGGGAGCTGTTTTTT
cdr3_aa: CATTGGGGTGELFF

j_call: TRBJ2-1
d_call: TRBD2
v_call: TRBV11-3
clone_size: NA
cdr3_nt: TGTGCCAGCAGCCCCCGACTAGCCCACTGGAATGAGCAGTTCTTC
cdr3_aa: CASSPRLAHWNEQFF

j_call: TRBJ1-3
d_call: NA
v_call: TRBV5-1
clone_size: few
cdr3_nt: TGCGCCAGCAGCCCGGGGAGCTCTGGAAACACCATATATTTT
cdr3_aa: CASSPGSSGNTIYF

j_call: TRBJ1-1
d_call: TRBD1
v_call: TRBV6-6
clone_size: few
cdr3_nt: TGTGCCAGCAGTTACTCCCGGACAGGGAACACTGAAGCTTTCTTT
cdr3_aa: CASSYSRTGNTEAFF

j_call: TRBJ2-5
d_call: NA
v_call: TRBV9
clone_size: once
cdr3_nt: TGTGCCAGCAGCGTAGAGGGGGGAGAGACCCAGTACTTC
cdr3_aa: CASSVEGGETQYF

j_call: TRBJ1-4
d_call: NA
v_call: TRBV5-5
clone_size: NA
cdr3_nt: TGTGCCAGCGAGGAGGTTTATGGGGAAAAACTGTTTTTT
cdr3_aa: CASEEVYGEKLFF